This T cell receptor beta chain was sequenced during a study of CD8 T cells in ankylosing spondylitis. This clonotype showed up just a few times. Antigen specificity is unknown. The study, taken as a whole, reports: Eight or nine highly homologous variants formed a TCR beta motif that appeared characteristic of ankylosing spondylitis blood.

With molecular barcodes, quantitative 5'-RACE was used to make the TCR beta libraries. TCRdb used MiXCR to reprocess the 5' RACE reads, holding one entry per CDR3 protein. This sample has about 440,000 distinct CDR3 sequences, with 17% found just once. Germline values: CDR1 LGHDT, CDR2 YNNKEL (reference sequence). V lost 5 bases and J lost 0, with 17 bases in between. CDR3 size: 17 residues. V gene TRBV3-1 combines with J gene TRBJ1-3, with a tentative D call TRBD1 (6 bases). Source material: blood, either unsorted or a sorted T cell fraction (not recorded which). This clonotype originated in a male donor with ankylosing spondylitis. The CDR3 DNA follows: TGTGCCAGCAGCAGAGCACCGGACAGCTTCTCTGGAAACACCATATATTTT. Translating it yields CASSRAPDSFSGNTIYF.